This T cell receptor beta chain was sequenced for a study of cytotoxic CD8 clonotypes in ibrutinib-treated CLL. The overall study: Partial response occurred in 24 patients and complete response in 2; at median about 70 months, about 14 remained remitted and roughly 12 progressed. Findings of the study overall: Measured clonality at baseline was greater than in age-matched healthy donors and tracked with circulating CD8+ T-cell counts.

The repertoire was sequenced with immunoSEQ multiplex PCR; TCRdb's copy has only in-frame clones and lacks some. The table shows over 70,000 clones, with about four fifths occurring only once. A remark on this clone: Antigen: not known.

The sequence was collected from a human donor with chronic lymphocytic leukemia. The sequencing used PBMCs, collected after 12 months of ibrutinib treatment.

As DNA, the CDR3 is TGTGCCAGTAGTTGGCTAAGCGGGGGCCAAGAGACCCAGTACTTC. Translation gives CASSWLSGGQETQYF. This chain uses TRBV19 with TRBJ2-5, with 8 bases identical to TRBD2. Germline trimming cut 5 bases from V and 1 base from J; bases unmatched to any gene: 6. The CDR3 extends over 15 amino acids. The germline gives CDR1 LNHDA, CDR2 SQIVND (reference sequence).